The clone carrying this T cell receptor beta chain was counted ten times or more. What it binds is unknown. These data originate in a study of T-cell reconstitution after alpha-beta-depleted transplantation in children. Study-level findings and limits: It was surviving recipient T cells and thymic progenitors that gave some patients high TCRbeta diversity at day 60. Reportedly, roughly two months post-transplant, alpha-beta T cells arose from several hundred expanded graft clones. T-cell numbers and diversity one year post-transplant derived largely from freshly generated T cells.

Preparation of the TCRbeta library used unique molecular identifiers. TCRdb ran MiXCR on the PCR reads and lists one entry per CDR3 protein. Among about 490,000 distinct CDR3 sequences, roughly a tenth were seen once, and the ten largest hold approximately 2%. The receptor's source is a child younger than 10 with inherited bone marrow failure, due to receive a stem cell transplant. Sample: PBMCs, taken before TCRalphabeta/CD19-depleted stem cell transplant.

CDR3 in amino acids: CASSLSGAGELFF. CDR3 in DNA: TGTGCCAGCAGCCTTAGCGGCGCCGGGGAGCTGTTTTTT. The chain is built from TRBV3-1 and TRBJ2-2; perhaps TRBD2 as D (6 bases). The CDR3 sequence is 13 residues long. Per the germline V gene, CDR1 is LGHDT and CDR2 is YNNKEL (reference sequence). The V gene lost 4 bases and the J gene lost 6 bases, with 9 bases spanning the gap.